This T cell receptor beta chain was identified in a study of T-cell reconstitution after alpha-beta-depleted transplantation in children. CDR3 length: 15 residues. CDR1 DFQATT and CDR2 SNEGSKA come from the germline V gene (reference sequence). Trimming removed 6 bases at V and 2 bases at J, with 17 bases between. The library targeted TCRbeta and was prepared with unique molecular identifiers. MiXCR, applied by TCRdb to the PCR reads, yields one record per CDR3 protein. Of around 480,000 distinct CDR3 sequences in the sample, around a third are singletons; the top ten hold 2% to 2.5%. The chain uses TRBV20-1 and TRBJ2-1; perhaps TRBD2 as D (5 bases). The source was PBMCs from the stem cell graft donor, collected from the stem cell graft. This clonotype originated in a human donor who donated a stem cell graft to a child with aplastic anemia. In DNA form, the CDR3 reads TGCAGTGCCCTGGACTCCTGGAGTGCCTACAATGAGCAGTTCTTC. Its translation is CSALDSWSAYNEQFF.